The 29 T cell receptor beta chains in this list originate from one sample, sequenced in a study of cytomegalovirus exposure and HLA in healthy donors. Vbeta (60) and Jbeta (13) primers were used in the PCR. Profiled with immunoSEQ multiplex PCR; TCRdb holds only in-frame clones, not every one. The sample consists of roughly 140,000 clones, roughly 80% of them appearing once. The sequencing sample was made of PBMCs. The receptors stem from a female donor in good health and CMV-seronegative.

The chain recombines TRBV6-4 with TRBJ2-7; a weak D match, TRBD1 (5 bases). The CDR3 runs to 13 residues. Germline CDR1 MRHNA, CDR2 SNTAGT. Trimming cost V 0 bases and J 6 bases, with 9 bases left between them. The CDR3 coding sequence is TGTGCCAGCAGTGACTCAGCAGGGTTCGAGCAGTACTTC. It codes for CASSDSAGFEQYF.

J is TRBJ2-5 and V is TRBV9, with 9 nucleotides matching TRBD1. The J segment lost 1 base and the V segment lost 2 bases, leaving 3 bases of the junction unmatched. This CDR3 has 15 amino acids. The germline CDR1 and CDR2 sequences are SGDLS and YYNGEE. CDR3 nucleotides: TGTGCCAGCAGCGTTATGGGACAGGGCCAAGAGACCCAGTACTTC. Amino acids: CASSVMGQGQETQYF.

The chain couples TRBV28 to TRBJ2-1, with 7 bases matching TRBD1. This CDR3 spans 15 amino acids. Per the germline V gene, CDR1 is MDHEN and CDR2 is SYDVKM. The V gene end was trimmed by 7 bases and the J gene end by 1 base; junction bases not matched to a gene: 7. CDR3 coding DNA: TGTGCCAGCACCATCGCGACAGGGTCCTACAATGAGCAGTTCTTC. It translates to CASTIATGSYNEQFF.

CDR3 sequence reads: CASRQGVSNQPQHF. As DNA, the CDR3 is TGTGCCAGCAGACAGGGGGTCAGCAATCAGCCCCAGCATTTT. The V call is TRBV6-5, the J call TRBJ1-5; 8 bases are a match to TRBD1. This CDR3 is 14 amino acids long. Per the germline V gene, CDR1 is MNHEY and CDR2 is SVGAGI. J was trimmed by 1 base and V by 6 bases; bases with no gene match: 2.

To note about this clone: Other nucleotide sequences from this sample produce the same CDR3. V usage is TRBV27 and J usage is TRBJ1-4; possibly TRBD1 for D (5 bases). Trimming removed 2 bases from V and 7 bases from J, with 11 bases in between. The V gene's germline CDR1 is MNHEY and CDR2 SMNVEV (reference sequence). CDR3 length: 14 amino acids. The CDR3 region is CASSLGQGGEKLFF. The CDR3 DNA sequence: TGTGCCAGCAGTTTAGGGCAGGGTGGTGAAAAACTGTTTTTT.

V gene TRBV28 combines with J gene TRBJ2-1; D is perhaps TRBD1 (6 bases). With 2 bases removed from V and 0 bases from J, the gap between germline ends came to 11 bases. The CDR3 spans 16 residues. CDR1 is MDHEN, CDR2 SYDVKM, per germline. In DNA, the CDR3 is TGTGCCAGCAGTTTACAGACGGACAGCTCCTACAATGAGCAGTTCTTC. Translated: CASSLQTDSSYNEQFF.

The chain carries TRBV5-1 and TRBJ2-3; D unclear. V shed 4 bases and J shed 1 base, with 13 bases lying between them. The CDR3 is 15 amino acids. From germline, CDR1 is SGHRS and CDR2 YFSETQ. Written as DNA, the CDR3 is TGCGCCAGCAGCCCCCTTTTAGAGGGCACAGATACGCAGTATTTT. This codes for CASSPLLEGTDTQYF.

V and J are TRBV6-5 and TRBJ2-7, with 8 bases aligning to TRBD2. J lost 3 bases, V lost 8 bases, and 9 bases had no gene match. This CDR3 is built from 14 residues. The germline gives CDR1 MNHEY, CDR2 SVGAGI. Written as DNA, the CDR3 is TGTGCCAGCTTCGGGGGACTAGGTATCTACGAGCAGTACTTC. This codes for CASFGGLGIYEQYF.

This chain uses TRBV2 with TRBJ2-2, with 12 bases that match TRBD2. Germline CDR1 and CDR2: SNHLY and FYNNEI. The CDR3 totals 16 residues. Losses at the gene ends were 3 bases for V and 3 bases for J; bases not matched to a gene: 2. CDR3 region: CASSDGTSGYTGELFF. DNA for the CDR3: TGTGCCAGCAGTGACGGGACTAGCGGGTACACCGGGGAGCTGTTTTTT.

The chain is built from TRBV12-5 and TRBJ2-2; the D gene is possibly TRBD2 (5 bases). The CDR3 is 13 amino acids. Germline V gene sequence: CDR1 LGHNT, CDR2 FRNRAP. Trimming pared 7 bases from V and 0 bases from J, leaving 6 bases between. CDR3 sequence: CASARANTGELFF. CDR3 nucleotide sequence: TGTGCTAGTGCGCGGGCGAACACCGGGGAGCTGTTTTTT.

On this clone itself: At the DNA level, this CDR3 is encoded by other sequences in the same sample as well. In DNA, the CDR3 is TGTGCCATCACCGGCACCGGGGAGCTGTTTTTT. This gives the protein CAITGTGELFF. The chain has TRBV10-3 and TRBJ2-2; no firm D call. Germline CDR1 and CDR2: ENHRY and SYGVKD. Trimming pared 7 bases from V and 4 bases from J, leaving 4 bases between. This CDR3 is 11 amino acids long.

The chain has TRBV6-1 and TRBJ1-1; TRBD1 is a possible D gene (5 bases). The V end was cut by 0 bases, the J end by 3 bases, with 17 bases between. Germline loops: CDR1 MNHNS, CDR2 SASEGT. CDR3 length: 17 amino acids. The CDR3 sequence is CASSEAGQGGFDTEAFF. The CDR3 region has the DNA TGTGCCAGCAGTGAAGCTGGCCAGGGCGGTTTCGACACTGAAGCTTTCTTT.

The chain joins TRBV5-1 to TRBJ1-3, with D perhaps TRBD1 (5 bases). Trimming shortened V by 0 bases and J by 4 bases, and 11 bases separated the two germline ends. There are 15 residues in the CDR3. CDR1 and CDR2 from the germline V gene are SGHRS and YFSETQ. The CDR3 region is CASSLGSGSGNTIYF. CDR3 nucleotide sequence: TGCGCCAGCAGCTTGGGGTCAGGGTCCGGAAACACCATATATTTT.

This chain connects TRBV2 to TRBJ1-2, with D unresolved. Trimming left V 3 bases short and J 1 base short, with 9 bases between. Germline V gene lookup returns CDR1 SNHLY and CDR2 FYNNEI. This CDR3 comprises 14 residues. CDR3 region: CASSEESVNYGYTF. In DNA, the CDR3 is TGTGCCAGCAGTGAGGAGAGCGTTAACTATGGCTACACCTTC. Full variable domain (outside the CDR3, taken from reference TRBV2 and TRBJ1-2): EPEVTQTPSHQVTQMGQEVILRCVPISNHLYFYWYRQILGQKVEFLVSFYNNEISEKSEIFDDQFSVERPDGSNFTLKIRSTKLEDSAMYFCASSEESVNYGYTFGSGTRLTVV.

The chain recombines TRBV6-1 with TRBJ1-5, with 8 bases matching TRBD1. From germline, CDR1 is MNHNS and CDR2 SASEGT. J gave up 6 bases and V 6 bases, and 7 bases lay outside the gene matches. CDR3 length: 14 residues. This CDR3 reads CASRRTGTSQPQHF. The CDR3 DNA is TGTGCCAGCAGGCGGACAGGGACGAGTCAGCCCCAGCATTTT.

This chain joins TRBV5-6 and TRBJ2-1; 7 bases agree with TRBD2. The CDR3 is 18 residues long. V trimming: 4 bases; J trimming: 4 bases; junction bases outside the gene matches: 17. Germline V gene sequence: CDR1 SGHDT, CDR2 YYEEEE. The CDR3 reads CASSHVISWGGTYNEQFF. The CDR3 coding sequence is TGTGCCAGCAGCCACGTAATTTCATGGGGGGGGACTTACAATGAGCAGTTCTTC.

The count of this clone is one. This rearrangement joins TRBV5-3 to TRBJ2-7, with D perhaps matching TRBD2 (5 bases). The J call is doubtful: the DNA matches TRBJ2-1 better. TRBV5-3 is an ORF, and what it does is uncertain. This CDR3 region has 14 residues. The CDR3 sequence: CARKRVAVGWEQFF. The CDR3 nucleotides are TGTGCCAGAAAGAGGGTGGCGGTGGGGTGGGAGCAGTTCTTC.

The rearrangement joins TRBV5-1 to TRBJ1-1, with 9 positions matching TRBD1. The V and J ends lost 4 bases and 5 bases, in that order; junction bases with no gene match: 6. Germline CDR1 is SGHRS and CDR2 is YFSETQ. The length of the CDR3 is 14 residues. CDR3 sequence reads: CASSGTGRGTEAFF. CDR3 nucleotide sequence: TGCGCCAGCAGCGGGACAGGGAGAGGGACTGAAGCTTTCTTT.

This rearrangement joins TRBV7-7 to TRBJ2-2; the D gene is possibly TRBD1 (5 bases). Germline values: CDR1 SSHAT, CDR2 FNYEAQ (reference sequence). This CDR3 region has 15 residues. Between the trimmed V and J ends, which lost 2 bases and 0 bases, there was a span of 7 bases. The CDR3 here is CASSLLGANTGELFF. The CDR3 nucleotides read TGTGCCAGCAGCTTATTAGGGGCGAACACCGGGGAGCTGTTTTTT.

This clone was observed a single time. The rearrangement joins TRBV4-1 to TRBJ2-5; a weak D match, TRBD2 (6 bases). The V end was cut by 1 base, the J end by 1 base, with 13 bases between. This CDR3 spans 16 amino acids. Germline CDR1 MGHRA, CDR2 YSYEKL. The CDR3 bases are TGCGCCAGCAGCCAAGCTGTAGGAGCGGGCCAAGAGACCCAGTACTTC. Translation: CASSQAVGAGQETQYF.

This clone was seen a handful of times. This chain links TRBV6-1 with TRBJ1-1, with 8 bases that match TRBD1. V lost 5 bases and J lost 7; bases outside the gene matches: 6. CDR3 size: 13 residues. Germline V CDR1 and CDR2: MNHNS, SASEGT. CDR3 in amino acids: CASSRGQGREAFF. CDR3 sequence (DNA): TGTGCCAGCAGTCGAGGACAGGGACGTGAAGCTTTCTTT.

The chain uses TRBV28 and TRBJ2-7; 10 bases match TRBD1. This CDR3 contains 15 residues. V lost 5 bases and J lost 2; bases outside the gene matches: 6. The V gene's germline CDR1 is MDHEN and CDR2 SYDVKM. The CDR3: CASSPDGQGAYEQYF. CDR3 in DNA: TGTGCCAGCAGTCCCGATGGACAGGGGGCCTACGAGCAGTACTTC.

The rearrangement uses TRBV7-3 and TRBJ2-1; the match to TRBD2 covers 7 bases. This CDR3 is 17 amino acids long. The germline CDR1 and CDR2 sequences are SGHTA and FQGTGA. The V segment lost 1 base and the J segment 2 bases; nucleotides outside the gene matches: 8. CDR3 in DNA: TGTGCCAGCAGCTTAAGTCGTCGCGGGAGCCCCTACAATGAGCAGTTCTTC. Its translation is CASSLSRRGSPYNEQFF.

This chain connects TRBV29-1 to TRBJ2-3; maybe TRBD2 (6 bases). Germline assignment: CDR1 SQVTM and CDR2 ANQGSEA. Between the trimmed V and J ends, which lost 3 bases and 0 bases, there was a span of 10 bases. The CDR3 is made up of 14 amino acids. CDR3 sequence: CSVEAGTSTDTQYF. CDR3 sequence (DNA): TGCAGCGTTGAGGCGGGAACTAGCACAGATACGCAGTATTTT.

The chain recombines TRBV4-1 with TRBJ1-5, with no clear D. The CDR3 contains 18 residues. Trimming pared 0 bases from V and 3 bases from J, leaving 18 bases between. Germline V gene sequence: CDR1 MGHRA, CDR2 YSYEKL. This CDR3 reads CASSQDGPRGKLNQPQHF. The CDR3 nucleotides read TGCGCCAGCAGCCAAGATGGGCCCCGCGGGAAACTCAATCAGCCCCAGCATTTT.

The chain uses TRBV5-4 and TRBJ2-2, with TRBD1 matching over 9 bases. J gave up 7 bases and V 4 bases, and 11 bases lay outside the gene matches. The CDR3 sequence is 16 residues long. CDR1 and CDR2 from the germline V gene are SGHNT and YYREEE (reference sequence). The CDR3 loop reads CASSLGGTGSVGELFF. The CDR3 DNA sequence: TGTGCCAGCAGCCTGGGGGGGACAGGGTCGGTCGGGGAGCTGTTTTTT.

The DNA of the CDR3 is TGCAGCGTTGAGTTAAGGGACAGGGGTTACGAGCAGTACTTC. Amino acids: CSVELRDRGYEQYF. The chain employs TRBV29-1 and TRBJ2-7, with 10 bases fitting TRBD1. This CDR3 comprises 14 residues. From germline, CDR1 is SQVTM and CDR2 ANQGSEA. The trim removed 3 bases at V and 4 bases at J, leaving 6 bases unmatched.

The CDR3 DNA sequence: TGTGCCAGCAGTGCCCGGGGAGGCAATCAGCCCCAGCATTTT. Its translation is CASSARGGNQPQHF. This rearrangement joins TRBV6-1 to TRBJ1-5; no clear D. Trimming cost V 4 bases and J 2 bases, with 9 bases left between them. The CDR3 length is 14 residues. Germline CDR1 and CDR2: MNHNS and SASEGT.

This chain connects TRBV25-1 to TRBJ2-1; 11 bases align to TRBD2. After removal of 6 bases from V and 5 bases from J, the junction contained 3 bases not matched to a gene. The CDR3 loop spans 14 amino acids. Germline lookup yields CDR1 MGHDK and CDR2 SYGVNS. CDR3: CASRLAGDNNEQFF. The CDR3 DNA sequence: TGTGCCAGCAGACTAGCGGGGGACAACAATGAGCAGTTCTTC.